These 24 T cell receptor beta chains came from one sample sequenced in a study of blood T cell repertoires in COVID-19 (dated by TCRdb to the early 2020s). The receptor library was made with the immunoSEQ multiplex PCR assay. TCRdb obtained this table from immuneACCESS and retained in-frame rearrangements with V and J assigned. These tables miss some clones; where compared with another copy, unresolved V genes account for less than half of the shortfall, and the remainder is unexplained. The sample table lists roughly 670,000 clones, 85% to 90% of them with a count of one. The ten largest clones represent 0.2% to 0.3% of the sample. The sequenced sample consisted of peripheral blood. The origin of the receptors is a woman aged 18-29 years with acute or convalescent COVID-19.

This chain connects TRBV28 to TRBJ2-5, with 7 bases that match TRBD1. The CDR3 runs to 15 residues. Germline V CDR1 and CDR2: MDHEN, SYDVKM. J gave up 4 bases and V 5 bases, and 10 bases lay outside the gene matches. The CDR3, as DNA: TGTGCCAGCAGTCTCCCGGAACAGGGGCCAGAGACCCAGTACTTC. It specifies CASSLPEQGPETQYF.

The rearrangement links TRBV13 to TRBJ1-1; 7 bases agree with TRBD1. The CDR3 contains 15 residues. V lost 5 bases, J lost 2 bases, and 8 bases stayed unmatched. The germline CDR1 and CDR2 sequences are PRHDT and FYEKMQ (reference sequence). CDR3 sequence: CASSTRQGRNTEAFF. CDR3 DNA: TGTGCCAGCAGCACCAGACAGGGACGTAACACTGAAGCTTTCTTT.

V is TRBV5-5 and J is TRBJ1-1, with 7 bases matching TRBD1. Trimming removed 4 bases from V and 6 bases from J; junction bases left unmatched: 12. Germline CDR1 and CDR2: SGHKS and YYEKEE (reference sequence). This CDR3 is 15 amino acids long. In nucleotides, the CDR3 is TGTGCCAGCAGCCCTTTCAGGGGGGCGAATGCTGAAGCTTTCTTT. This gives the protein CASSPFRGANAEAFF.

The V and J genes are TRBV5-1 and TRBJ1-6, with TRBD1 as a possible D gene (6 bases). Germline V CDR1 and CDR2: SGHRS, YFSETQ. The CDR3 spans 15 residues. V dropped 4 bases and J dropped 3 bases, with 11 bases sitting between them. In nucleotides, the CDR3 is TGCGCCAGCAGCCCAGGGACACTCTATAATTCACCCCTCCACTTT. It yields the protein CASSPGTLYNSPLHF.

The V and J genes are TRBV30 and TRBJ2-7; TRBD1 might be the D (6 bases). V shed 6 bases and J shed 0 bases, with 9 bases lying between them. The CDR3 consists of 12 residues. CDR1 is GTSNPN and CDR2 is SVGIG in the germline V gene (reference sequence). CDR3 sequence: CACQDSSYEQYF. Written as DNA, the CDR3 is TGTGCCTGCCAGGACAGCTCCTACGAGCAGTACTTC.

The chain employs TRBV19 and TRBJ1-2; TRBD1 matches 12 bases. Germline CDR1 reads LNHDA; CDR2 reads SQIVND (reference sequence). V shed 3 bases and J 3 bases; nucleotides not matched to a gene: 2. The CDR3 is made up of 15 amino acids. DNA of the CDR3: TGTGCCAGTAGTATGGGACAGGGGGCGTACTATGGCTACACCTTC. Amino acid sequence: CASSMGQGAYYGYTF.

The chain employs TRBV5-1 and TRBJ1-5; 9 bases are a match to TRBD1. Trimming removed 0 bases from V and 6 bases from J; junction bases left unmatched: 10. Germline CDR1 SGHRS, CDR2 YFSETQ. This CDR3 has 17 residues. CDR3: CASSLGGTGTSGQPQHF. DNA for the CDR3: TGCGCCAGCAGCTTGGGTGGGACAGGGACCTCGGGTCAGCCCCAGCATTTT.

This clone was seen a few times. The chain carries TRBV27 and TRBJ2-1; tentatively, D is TRBD2 (5 bases). CDR1 is MNHEY, CDR2 SMNVEV, per germline (reference sequence). The CDR3 totals 16 residues. V was trimmed by 1 base and J by 5 bases, leaving 15 bases between them. The chain's CDR3 is CASSLLIGDLHNEQFF. Here the CDR3 DNA reads TGTGCCAGCAGTTTATTAATCGGGGATTTGCACAATGAGCAGTTCTTC.

The J gene is TRBJ2-1, the V gene TRBV7-9, with 7 bases matching TRBD1. This CDR3 is 15 amino acids long. CDR1 and CDR2 from the germline V gene are SEHNR and FQNEAQ (reference sequence). V gave up 3 bases and J gave up 4 bases; unmatched junction bases: 6. As DNA, the CDR3 is TGTGCCAGCAGCTTTCCCGGGACAGCTTACAATGAGCAGTTCTTC. Protein sequence: CASSFPGTAYNEQFF.

The V gene is TRBV20-1, the J gene TRBJ2-2; 8 bases line up with TRBD1. Germline lookup yields CDR1 DFQATT and CDR2 SNEGSKA (reference sequence). CDR3 length equals 11 residues. V was clipped by 5 bases and J by 14 bases; unmatched bases: 7. DNA for the CDR3: TGCAGTGCTGTGAGGACAGGGACCCTGTTTTTT. Amino acid sequence: CSAVRTGTLFF.

The V gene is TRBV4-1, the J gene TRBJ1-5, with D perhaps matching TRBD1 (5 bases). This CDR3 is 14 amino acids long. Germline loops: CDR1 MGHRA, CDR2 YSYEKL. Trimming shortened V by 4 bases and J by 6 bases, and 13 bases separated the two germline ends. The CDR3 sequence: CASSPGLRGQPQHF. The CDR3, as DNA: TGCGCCAGCAGCCCGGGTCTTAGGGGTCAGCCCCAGCATTTT.

The chain employs TRBV11-1 and TRBJ2-7; D is unclear. The CDR3 consists of 12 residues. Trimming left V 5 bases short and J 6 bases short, with 11 bases between. In germline, CDR1 is SGHAT, CDR2 FQDESV (reference sequence). Here the CDR3 reads CASSLGGSEQYF. The CDR3 DNA follows: TGTGCCAGCAGCCTCGGTGGTTCCGAGCAGTACTTC.

This chain connects TRBV6-2 or TRBV6-3 to TRBJ1-1; 7 nucleotides agree with TRBD1. The V gene's germline CDR1 is MNHEY and CDR2 SVGEGT. V lost 5 bases to trimming and J lost 7 bases; unmatched junction nucleotides: 7. The CDR3 runs 13 residues. CDR3 bases: TGTGCCAGCAGTCCAGGGGGGCATGGTGAAGCTTTCTTT. Protein: CASSPGGHGEAFF.

In DNA form, the CDR3 reads TGTGCCAGTAGTACCCCGGGAGGGGTCTATGGCTACACCTTC. The encoded protein is CASSTPGGVYGYTF. The chain has TRBV19 and TRBJ1-2; possible D gene TRBD1, 5 bases. V dropped 4 bases and J dropped 4 bases, with 13 bases sitting between them. CDR1 is LNHDA, CDR2 SQIVND, per germline (reference sequence). The CDR3 spans 14 residues.

The chain uses TRBV7-3 and TRBJ2-7; 7 bases are shared with TRBD2. The germline CDR1 and CDR2 sequences are SGHTA and FQGTGA. V was pared by 0 bases and J by 4 bases, with 9 bases of the junction left unmatched. This CDR3 is built from 16 residues. CDR3 sequence reads: CASSLTAPGGGYEQYF. The CDR3 nucleotides are TGTGCCAGCAGCTTAACTGCCCCGGGAGGAGGATACGAGCAGTACTTC.

The chain links TRBV6-5 to TRBJ2-5, with unresolved D. The CDR3 covers 15 residues. With 4 bases removed from V and 1 base from J, the gap between germline ends came to 13 bases. CDR1 MNHEY and CDR2 SVGAGI come from the germline V gene. The CDR3 region has the DNA TGTGCCAGCAGTTCCCCCCAGGAACGCCAAGAGACCCAGTACTTC. It yields the protein CASSSPQERQETQYF.

The V and J genes are TRBV29-1 and TRBJ2-7, with D tentatively TRBD1 (6 bases). CDR1 is SQVTM and CDR2 is ANQGSEA in the germline V gene. Trimming shortened V by 5 bases and J by 6 bases, and 11 bases separated the two germline ends. The CDR3 consists of 11 residues. This CDR3 reads CSVWDTFEQYF. The CDR3 nucleotides are TGCAGCGTTTGGGACACGTTCGAGCAGTACTTC.

CDR3 amino acids: CASSGGLAGGHEQYF. The CDR3 DNA reads TGTGCCAGCAGCGGTGGACTAGCGGGGGGGCACGAGCAGTACTTC. This chain uses TRBV11-2 with TRBJ2-7, with 15 bases fitting TRBD2. The V segment lost 5 bases and the J segment 5 bases; nucleotides outside the gene matches: 4. This CDR3 is built from 15 residues. Germline assignment: CDR1 SGHAT and CDR2 FQNNGV. Full variable domain (rest looked up from reference TRBV11-2 and TRBJ2-7): EAGVAQSPRYKIIEKRQSVAFWCNPISGHATLYWYQQILGQGPKLLIQFQNNGVVDDSQLPKDRFSAERLKGVDSTLKIQPAKLEDSAVYLCASSGGLAGGHEQYFGPGTRLTVT.

The CDR3 loop reads CASSPDRVFASEAFF. For the CDR3, the DNA is TGTGCCAGCAGCCCGGACAGGGTATTTGCTAGTGAAGCTTTCTTT. This chain uses TRBV14 with TRBJ1-1, with 8 bases matching TRBD1. Unmatched junction bases numbered 11, after V lost 4 bases and J lost 7 bases. Per the germline V gene, CDR1 is SGHDN and CDR2 is FVKESK. The CDR3 length is 15 residues.

J is TRBJ1-6 and V is TRBV7-8; a weak D match, TRBD1 (5 bases). Trimming left V 6 bases short and J 7 bases short, with 13 bases between. This CDR3 comprises 14 residues. CDR1 SGHVS and CDR2 FQNEAQ come from the germline V gene. CDR3 coding DNA: TGTGCCAGCAGGGGGGGGACTCCAAATTCACCCCTCCACTTT. The encoded protein is CASRGGTPNSPLHF.

V and J are TRBV24-1 and TRBJ2-7; D might be TRBD2 (6 bases). CDR3 length: 13 amino acids. The germline CDR1 and CDR2 sequences are KGHDR and SFDVKD. With 0 bases removed from V and 6 bases from J, the gap between germline ends came to 8 bases. The CDR3: CATSDLMGGEQYF. DNA for the CDR3: TGTGCCACCAGTGATTTGATGGGAGGCGAGCAGTACTTC.

The rearrangement uses TRBV28 and TRBJ1-2, with 7 bases fitting TRBD1. The trim removed 6 bases at V and 7 bases at J, leaving 8 bases unmatched. CDR3 length equals 13 residues. Germline CDR1 MDHEN, CDR2 SYDVKM. Here the CDR3 reads CASRPWDRGGYTF. As DNA, the CDR3 is TGTGCCAGCAGGCCCTGGGACAGAGGTGGCTACACCTTC.

The J gene is TRBJ2-7, the V gene TRBV6-5; 8 bases align to TRBD1. The V gene's germline CDR1 is MNHEY and CDR2 SVGAGI. The V gene end was trimmed by 5 bases and the J gene end by 4 bases; junction bases not matched to a gene: 7. The CDR3 runs 14 residues. The CDR3 loop reads CASSNRDRLYEQYF. The CDR3, as DNA: TGTGCCAGCAGTAACCGGGACAGGCTATACGAGCAGTACTTC.

The rearrangement uses TRBV5-1 and TRBJ1-1, with D unresolved. This CDR3 is built from 14 residues. Trimming took off 4 bases at V and 0 bases at J, with 10 bases between the two ends. CDR1 SGHRS and CDR2 YFSETQ come from the germline V gene. As DNA, the CDR3 is TGCGCCAGCAGCGCTGGACTGGTGAACACTGAAGCTTTCTTT. It translates to CASSAGLVNTEAFF.